This T cell receptor beta chain was documented in a study of regulatory T cells in long-lasting Graves disease. Time point meaning: persistent/refractory GD, antithyroid drugs over 5 years with positive TRAb. PBMC-extracted RNA yielded the TCR library. In its sample, this clonotype was seen many times. Construction of TCR beta libraries relied on iRepertoire HTBI primers and on Arm-PCR targeting CDR3 regions. Using its own MiXCR run on the multiplex PCR reads, TCRdb lists one record per CDR3 protein. Of about 470,000 distinct CDR3 sequences in the sample, about a fifth were seen once. This CDR3 is 14 amino acids long. In germline, CDR1 is SGHRS, CDR2 YFSETQ. The V and J ends lost 5 bases and 4 bases respectively, with 15 bases between them.

This sample comprised peripheral blood mononuclear cells (PBMCs), obtained when the disease was refractory, from a patient treated with antithyroid drugs. The TCR sequence derives from a female donor with Graves disease. The rearrangement uses TRBV5-1 and TRBJ1-1, with a tentative D call TRBD1 (6 bases). CDR3 coding DNA: TGCGCCAGCAGGCTACAGGGTCCGGGCACTGAAGCTTTCTTT. Its protein product is CASRLQGPGTEAFF. The full variable domain, with the rest looked up from reference TRBV5-1 and TRBJ1-1, is KAGVTQTPRYLIKTRGQQVTLSCSPISGHRSVSWYQQTPGQGLQFLFEYFSETQRNKGNFPGRFSGRQFSNSRSEMNVSTLELGDSALYLCASRLQGPGTEAFFGQGTRLTVV.